This T cell receptor (beta chain) was identified during a study of T cell responses to AZD1222 COVID-19 vaccine. Details on this clone: Its specificity is unknown.

With V trimmed by 4 bases and J by 2 bases, 5 bases remained unmatched. The CDR3 has 14 amino acids. The germline V gene encodes CDR1 SGHVS and CDR2 FQNEAQ. Study-level points and caveats: The sample set comprised mostly white British donors with more females, and clonal diversity was possibly underestimated. Nearly half of spike-specific TCRs reportedly go after variant regions that carry no mutations.

Some clones are missing from TCRdb's copy, which holds only in-frame ones; the method was immunoSEQ multiplex PCR. The sample consists of 85,000 to 130,000 clones, around 91% of them appearing once. The sample in question was peripheral blood, obtained on day 0 of AZD1222 vaccination. This sequence joins TRBV7-8 and TRBJ2-7, with 7 nucleotides matching TRBD1. The receptor was derived from an adult in good health. The CDR3 spells CASSSRQGPYEQYF. The CDR3, as DNA: TGTGCCAGCAGCTCCCGACAGGGACCCTACGAGCAGTACTTC.